The 9 T cell receptor beta chains presented below share a single source sample, sequenced in a study of T cell changes during pregnancy in multiple sclerosis. Profiling relied on immunoSEQ multiplex PCR, and the TCRdb table lists in-frame clones only, not all of them. This repertoire shows 55,000 to 70,000 clones, about 90% found once; its top ten account for 1.1% to 1.5%. Sequenced material: peripheral blood, taken in the third trimester of pregnancy. The receptors were gathered from a female donor in good health, enrolled as a control in a pregnancy study.

The CDR3 nucleotides are TGTGCCAGTGCTTGGGAGTTTTCCAATCAGCCCCAGCATTTT. Translation gives CASAWEFSNQPQHF. The rearrangement joins TRBV6-1 to TRBJ1-5; unclear D gene. V lost 9 bases, J lost 3 bases, and 15 bases lay in between. Germline V gene lookup returns CDR1 MNHNS and CDR2 SASEGT. The CDR3 is 14 residues long.

This clone was detected once. The chain is built from TRBV29-1 and TRBJ2-1, with 7 bases fitting TRBD2. The CDR3 contains 12 residues. The germline CDR1 and CDR2 sequences are SQVTM and ANQGSEA. Losses at the gene ends were 6 bases for V and 2 bases for J; bases not matched to a gene: 1. DNA of the CDR3: TGCAGCGTGGGGGGGGCCTACAATGAGCAGTTCTTC. Translation: CSVGGAYNEQFF.

The chain links TRBV9 to TRBJ2-2; perhaps TRBD1 as D (6 bases). Trimming pared 2 bases from V and 4 bases from J, leaving 15 bases between. Germline CDR1 and CDR2: SGDLS and YYNGEE. The CDR3 length is 16 residues. CDR3 in DNA: TGTGCCAGCAGCGTTGGGTGGACAGAACGCACCGGGGAGCTGTTTTTT. Encoded protein: CASSVGWTERTGELFF. The full variable domain, with the rest looked up from reference TRBV9 and TRBJ2-2, is DSGVTQTPKHLITATGQRVTLRCSPRSGDLSVYWYQQSLDQGLQFLIQYYNGEERAKGNILERFSAQQFPDLHSELNLSSLELGDSALYFCASSVGWTERTGELFFGEGSRLTVL.

V is TRBV2 and J is TRBJ2-7, with D tentatively TRBD2 (6 bases). Germline V gives CDR1 SNHLY, CDR2 FYNNEI. The V end lost 7 bases, the J end lost 2 bases, and 24 bases lay between the germline ends. The CDR3 extends over 17 amino acids. CDR3 loop: CASISRGWPSSPYEQYF. CDR3 coding DNA: TGTGCCAGCATCTCACGGGGGTGGCCATCAAGTCCCTACGAGCAGTACTTC.

The rearrangement joins TRBV7-6 to TRBJ1-3; D not certain. CDR1 and CDR2 (germline): SGHVS, FNYEAQ. Deletions cut 2 bases from V and 4 bases from J, with 12 bases between. CDR3 size: 15 residues. The CDR3 sequence: CASSLTGSTGNTIYF. In DNA, the CDR3 is TGTGCCAGCAGCTTAACGGGTTCTACGGGAAACACCATATATTTT.

The rearrangement uses TRBV28 and TRBJ1-2; the D gene is possibly TRBD1 (5 bases). CDR1 is MDHEN and CDR2 is SYDVKM in the germline V gene. This CDR3 contains 13 residues. V lost 3 bases and J 3 bases, leaving 8 bases between the germline ends. The CDR3 spells CASSFGRDYGYTF. CDR3 coding DNA: TGTGCCAGCAGTTTCGGCAGGGACTATGGCTACACCTTC.

The J gene is TRBJ1-6, the V gene TRBV7-2, with 7 positions matching TRBD1. The germline gives CDR1 SGHTA, CDR2 FQGNSA. The trim removed 6 bases at V and 5 bases at J, leaving 4 bases unmatched. The CDR3 has 14 amino acids. Here the CDR3 reads CASRVTGNNSPLHF. In nucleotides, the CDR3 is TGTGCCAGCAGGGTGACAGGGAATAATTCACCCCTCCACTTT.

The chain combines TRBV28 with TRBJ2-1; 8 bases match TRBD1. CDR3 size: 15 residues. Germline values: CDR1 MDHEN, CDR2 SYDVKM. The J segment lost 6 bases and the V segment lost 5 bases, leaving 9 bases of the junction unmatched. The CDR3 DNA reads TGTGCCAGCAGTACCCGCGGACAGGGTTCCAATGAGCAGTTCTTC. Protein product: CASSTRGQGSNEQFF.

The chain combines TRBV6-1 with TRBJ2-4, with D uncertain. V lost 3 bases and J 0 bases, leaving 6 bases between the germline ends. The CDR3 runs 14 residues. Per the germline V gene, CDR1 is MNHNS and CDR2 is SASEGT. This chain's CDR3 is CASSEERAKNIQYF. The CDR3 coding sequence is TGTGCCAGCAGTGAGGAGCGAGCCAAAAACATTCAGTACTTC.